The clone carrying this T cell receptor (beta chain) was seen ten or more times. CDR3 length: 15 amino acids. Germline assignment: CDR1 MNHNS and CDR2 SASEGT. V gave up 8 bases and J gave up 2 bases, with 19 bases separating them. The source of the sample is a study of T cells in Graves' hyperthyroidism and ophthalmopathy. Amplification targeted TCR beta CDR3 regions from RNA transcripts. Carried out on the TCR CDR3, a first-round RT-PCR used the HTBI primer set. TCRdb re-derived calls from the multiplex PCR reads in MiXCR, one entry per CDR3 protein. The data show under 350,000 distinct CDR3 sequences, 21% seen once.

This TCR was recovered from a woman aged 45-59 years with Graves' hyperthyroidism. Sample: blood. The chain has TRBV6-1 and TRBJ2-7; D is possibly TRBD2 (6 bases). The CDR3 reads CASRDSKSLAYEQYF. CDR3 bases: TGTGCCAGCCGGGACTCAAAGTCTCTGGCCTACGAGCAGTACTTC.